This T cell receptor (beta chain) comes out of a study of blood T cell repertoires in COVID-19. Overall study: COVID-19 samples from acute and convalescent phases originated in the United States, Italy and Spain. Sources were T cells, B-cell-depleted T cells, or PBMCs; the material itself was cDNA or gDNA.

Study processing details: The authors estimated nucleated cell counts from reference gene primer amplification. TCRdb's copy holds only in-frame clones and misses some; the assay was immunoSEQ multiplex PCR. V and J calls and clone size are as listed in that table; D and trimming were resolved from the DNA. In the table there are tens of thousands of clones, about 70% of which are singletons. The CDR3 contains 15 residues. Germline CDR1 reads MNHEY; CDR2 reads SVGAGI. Trimming cost V 8 bases and J 5 bases, with 21 bases left between them. Sequenced: peripheral blood. This TCR was sampled from a man between 65 and 85 years old with active or convalescent COVID-19. V usage is TRBV6-5 and J usage is TRBJ2-5, with D maybe TRBD1 (5 bases). This CDR3 is CASSTRVGERETQYF. CDR3 in DNA: TGTGCCAGCTCCACTCGGGTAGGGGAACGGGAGACCCAGTACTTC.